This section outlines one TCR beta chain sequence together with its context. Its antigen is as yet unknown. The sample originates from a study of shared clonotypes between healthy human individuals. General study points: Clonotypes shared by all four donors outscored non-shared clonotypes in generation probability.

The assay was run at deep level. The assay was immunoSEQ multiplex PCR, and TCRdb's table has in-frame clones only and misses some. Of around 2.5 million clones in the sample, 93% are singletons; the top ten hold about 0.34%. The clonotype comes from a man aged 18 to 30 in good health. Some clones in this sample may be carry-over from other donors' samples. Sample: naive CD4+ T cells from PBMCs. The subset is: CD45RA+ positively selected.

The CDR3 DNA follows: TGTGCCAGCAGCTTAGGTCGGGACGACGAGCAGTACTTC. Protein: CASSLGRDDEQYF. The gene calls are TRBV7-2 and TRBJ2-7; D is tentatively TRBD1 or TRBD2 (5 bases each). The CDR3 length is 13 residues. The germline V and J ends were trimmed by 1 base and 5 bases, with 9 bases remaining between them. Germline CDR1 reads SGHTA; CDR2 reads FQGNSA.